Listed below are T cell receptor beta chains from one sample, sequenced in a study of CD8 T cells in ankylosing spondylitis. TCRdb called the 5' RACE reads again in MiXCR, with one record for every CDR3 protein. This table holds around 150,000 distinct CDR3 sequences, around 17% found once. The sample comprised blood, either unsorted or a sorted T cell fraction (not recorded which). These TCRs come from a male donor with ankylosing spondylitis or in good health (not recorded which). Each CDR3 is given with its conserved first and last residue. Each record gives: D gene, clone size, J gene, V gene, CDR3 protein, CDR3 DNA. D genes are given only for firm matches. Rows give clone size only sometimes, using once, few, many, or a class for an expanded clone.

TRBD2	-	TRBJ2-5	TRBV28	CASSYPGLATQETQYF	TGTGCCAGCAGTTACCCGGGACTAGCAACACAAGAGACCCAGTACTTC
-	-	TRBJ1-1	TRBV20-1	CSAMGGNTEAFF	TGCAGTGCTATGGGCGGGAACACTGAAGCTTTCTTT
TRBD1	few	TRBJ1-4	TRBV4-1	CASSQEGGGLSEKLFF	TGCGCCAGCAGCCAAGAAGGAGGGGGCCTATCTGAAAAACTGTTTTTT
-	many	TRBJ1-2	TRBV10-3	CAIRFGNYGYTF	TGTGCCATCCGATTCGGGAACTATGGCTACACCTTC
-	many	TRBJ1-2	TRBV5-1	CASSLDSYGYTF	TGCGCCAGCAGCCTCGACAGCTATGGCTACACCTTC
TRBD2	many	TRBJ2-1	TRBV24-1	CATSVGRRLAGNNEQFF	TGTGCCACCAGTGTGGGCCGGCGGCTAGCGGGAAACAATGAGCAGTTCTTC
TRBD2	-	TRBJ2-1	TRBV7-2	CASSLAVTSGRGQFF	TGTGCCAGCAGCTTAGCCGTGACTAGCGGGCGCGGGCAGTTCTTC
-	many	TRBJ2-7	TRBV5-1	CASSLAGTSSYEQYF	TGCGCCAGCAGCTTGGCGGGGACGAGCTCCTACGAGCAGTACTTC
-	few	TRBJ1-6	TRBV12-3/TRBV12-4	CASSLSSRVGSPLHF	TGTGCCAGCAGTTTAAGTTCTAGGGTCGGTTCACCCCTCCACTTT
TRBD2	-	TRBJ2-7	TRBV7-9	CASSLEGTSGEQYF	TGTGCCAGCAGCTTAGAAGGGACTAGTGGCGAGCAGTACTTC
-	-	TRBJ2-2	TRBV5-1	CASSLFLSSNTGELFF	TGCGCCAGCAGCTTGTTCCTCTCTTCGAACACCGGGGAGCTGTTTTTT
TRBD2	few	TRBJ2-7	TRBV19	CASHPAGGPGEQYF	TGTGCCAGTCATCCCGCGGGAGGGCCGGGTGAGCAGTACTTC
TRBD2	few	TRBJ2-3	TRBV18	CASSPRGLAISTDTQYF	TGTGCCAGCTCACCCCGAGGACTAGCGATAAGCACAGATACGCAGTATTTT
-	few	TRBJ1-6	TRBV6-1	CASSPTTGPGSPLHF	TGTGCCAGCAGTCCCACGACAGGCCCGGGTTCACCCCTCCACTTT
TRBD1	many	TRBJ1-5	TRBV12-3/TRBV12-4	CASSLKGAGNQPQHF	TGTGCCAGCAGTTTAAAGGGGGCGGGAAATCAGCCCCAGCATTTT
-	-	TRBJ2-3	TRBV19	CASSSRFRDLPRVSTDTQYF	TGTGCCAGTAGTTCCCGATTCCGGGACCTACCGAGGGTATCTACAGATACGCAGTATTTT
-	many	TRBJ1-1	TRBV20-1	CSATERPWRNTEAFF	TGCAGTGCTACAGAAAGGCCTTGGAGGAACACTGAAGCTTTCTTT
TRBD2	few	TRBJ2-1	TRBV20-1	CSAPPGLAGGHEQFF	TGCAGTGCTCCCCCAGGACTAGCGGGAGGGCATGAGCAGTTCTTC
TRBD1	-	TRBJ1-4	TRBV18	CASSRGTEIEKLFF	TGTGCCAGCTCACGCGGGACAGAGATTGAAAAACTGTTTTTT
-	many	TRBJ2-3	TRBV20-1	CSALVLRYTDTQYF	TGCAGTGCTCTGGTTTTGCGGTACACAGATACGCAGTATTTT
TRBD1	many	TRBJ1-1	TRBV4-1	CASSQDGTAQNTEAFF	TGCGCCAGCAGCCAAGATGGGACAGCGCAGAACACTGAAGCTTTCTTT
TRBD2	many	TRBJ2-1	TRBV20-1	CSARTASGSGNEQFF	TGCAGTGCTAGGACCGCTAGCGGGAGCGGCAATGAGCAGTTCTTC
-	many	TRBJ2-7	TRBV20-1	CSAGTGWSDYEQYF	TGCAGTGCGGGAACAGGGTGGTCGGACTACGAGCAGTACTTC
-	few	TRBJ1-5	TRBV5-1	CASSLDTVSNQPQHF	TGCGCCAGCAGCTTGGATACGGTTAGCAATCAGCCCCAGCATTTT
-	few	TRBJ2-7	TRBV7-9	CASSFDYEQYF	TGTGCCAGCAGCTTCGACTACGAGCAGTACTTC
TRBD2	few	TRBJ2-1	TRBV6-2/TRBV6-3	CASTLAGLKGEQFF	TGTGCCAGCACCTTAGCGGGATTGAAGGGTGAGCAGTTCTTC
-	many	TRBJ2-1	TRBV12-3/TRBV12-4	CASGDGLIFGNEQFF	TGTGCCAGCGGCGATGGACTGATCTTCGGCAATGAGCAGTTCTTC
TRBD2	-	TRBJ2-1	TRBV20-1	CSARPRAGGPIEQFF	TGCAGTGCTAGACCTAGGGCGGGAGGGCCGATTGAGCAGTTCTTC
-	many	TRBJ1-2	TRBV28	CATQSGQNYGYTF	TGTGCCACCCAGTCGGGCCAGAACTATGGCTACACCTTC
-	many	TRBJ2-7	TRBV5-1	CASSLASGTISYEQYF	TGCGCCAGCAGCTTGGCCTCTGGGACCATATCCTACGAGCAGTACTTC
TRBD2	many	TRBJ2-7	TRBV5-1	CASSLEAGAGRIEQYF	TGCGCCAGCAGCTTGGAGGCGGGAGCGGGGCGGATCGAGCAGTACTTC
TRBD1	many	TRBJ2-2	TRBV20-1	CSANGQGLGELFF	TGCAGTGCAAATGGACAGGGACTCGGGGAGCTGTTTTTT
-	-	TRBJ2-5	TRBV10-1	CASSESAGNQETQYF	TGCGCCAGCAGTGAGTCGGCAGGGAACCAAGAGACCCAGTACTTC
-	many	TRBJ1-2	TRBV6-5	CASSYTAGDVNYGYTF	TGTGCCAGCAGTTACACCGCAGGGGACGTGAACTATGGCTACACCTTC
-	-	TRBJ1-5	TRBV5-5	CASSLNGPQHF	TGTGCCAGCAGCTTAAATGGGCCCCAGCATTTT
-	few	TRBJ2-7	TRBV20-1	CSARDLRTGPNEQYF	TGCAGTGCTAGAGATCTTAGAACAGGTCCCAACGAGCAGTACTTC
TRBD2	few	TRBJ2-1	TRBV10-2	CASSENRLAGAGEQFF	TGCGCCAGCAGTGAGAATAGGCTAGCGGGAGCAGGGGAGCAGTTCTTC
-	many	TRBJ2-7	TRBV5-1	CASSLDNSYEQYF	TGCGCCAGCAGCTTGGACAACTCCTACGAGCAGTACTTC
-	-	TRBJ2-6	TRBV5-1	CASSPLGRVSGANVLTF	TGCGCCAGCAGCCCTCTAGGTCGGGTCTCTGGGGCCAACGTCCTGACTTTC
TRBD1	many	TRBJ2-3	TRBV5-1	CASNDRGSTDTQYF	TGCGCCAGTAACGACAGGGGTAGCACAGATACGCAGTATTTT